This note documents a single TCR beta chain sequence. Its antigen is not known. Template was genomic DNA from frozen, unsorted single-cell suspensions. The data derive from a study of immune cell composition in non-small cell lung cancer. J gave up 6 bases and V 7 bases, and 6 bases lay outside the gene matches. This CDR3 comprises 13 residues. Germline lookup yields CDR1 MNHEY and CDR2 SMNVEV (reference sequence). General observations from the study: Overall clonality, unlike maximal tumour-associated clone frequency, did not predict TIL reactivity. Tumour TCR-beta clonality was not significantly tied to smoking pack-years. Squamous carcinomas (roughly 80%) more often had tumour-associated clones >0.5% than adenocarcinomas (around 33%).

Measured with immunoSEQ multiplex PCR; TCRdb has only the in-frame clones, and not every one. The repertoire holds over a thousand clones, with just under 80% as singletons. This sequence was found in a human donor with non-small cell lung cancer. Sequenced material: lung tumor tissue. This chain connects TRBV27 to TRBJ2-1, with 7 bases matching TRBD1. The CDR3 DNA follows: TGTGCCAGCATGACAGGGCCCTTCAATGAGCAGTTCTTC. Its translation: CASMTGPFNEQFF.